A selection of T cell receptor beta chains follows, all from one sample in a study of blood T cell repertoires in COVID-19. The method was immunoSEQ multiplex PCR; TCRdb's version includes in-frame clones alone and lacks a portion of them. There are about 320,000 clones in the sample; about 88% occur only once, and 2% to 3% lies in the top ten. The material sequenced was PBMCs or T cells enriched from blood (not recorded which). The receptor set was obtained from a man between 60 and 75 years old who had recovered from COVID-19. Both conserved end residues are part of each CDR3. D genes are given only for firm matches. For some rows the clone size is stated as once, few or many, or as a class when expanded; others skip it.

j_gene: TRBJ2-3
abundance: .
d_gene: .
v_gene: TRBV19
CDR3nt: TGTGCCAGTAATAACGGGGGTCCAGATACGCAGTATTTT
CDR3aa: CASNNGGPDTQYF

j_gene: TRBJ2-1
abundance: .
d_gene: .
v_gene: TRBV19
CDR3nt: TGTGCCAGTAGTATTGGTGGTGTCGGTGAGCAGTTCTTC
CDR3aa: CASSIGGVGEQFF

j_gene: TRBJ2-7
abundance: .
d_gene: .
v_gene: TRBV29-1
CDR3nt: TGCAGCGTGGTGGAGTACGAGCAGTACTTC
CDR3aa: CSVVEYEQYF

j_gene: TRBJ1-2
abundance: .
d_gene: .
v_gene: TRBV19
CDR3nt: TGTGCCAGTACCGGAGGTGGAGCACCGGGCTATGGCTACACCTTC
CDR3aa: CASTGGGAPGYGYTF

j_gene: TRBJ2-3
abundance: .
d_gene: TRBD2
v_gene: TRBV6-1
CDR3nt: TGTGCCAGCAGTGGGATACTTAGCGGGGGGACAGATACGCAGTATTTT
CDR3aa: CASSGILSGGTDTQYF

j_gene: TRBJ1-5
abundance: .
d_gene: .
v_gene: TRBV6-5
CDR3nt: TGTGCCAGCAGCTTTGACACTAGCAATCAGCCCCAGCATTTT
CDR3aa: CASSFDTSNQPQHF

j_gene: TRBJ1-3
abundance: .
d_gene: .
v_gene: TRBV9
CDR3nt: TGTGCCAGCAGCCCAGGGGATACCCTCTCTGGAAACACCATATATTTT
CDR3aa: CASSPGDTLSGNTIYF

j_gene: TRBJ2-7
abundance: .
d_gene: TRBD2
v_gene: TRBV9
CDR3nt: TGTGCCAGCAGCGAGGGGGGGATAGCGGGAGAGCAGTACTTC
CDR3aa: CASSEGGIAGEQYF

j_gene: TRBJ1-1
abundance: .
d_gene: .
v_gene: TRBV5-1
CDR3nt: TGCGCCAGCAGCTTGGCCCCTTCAGGGTCCTTGAACACTGAAGCTTTCTTT
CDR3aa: CASSLAPSGSLNTEAFF

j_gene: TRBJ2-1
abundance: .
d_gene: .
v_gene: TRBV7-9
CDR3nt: TGTGCCAGCAGCTCCCTCTTAGCACAGCCGAGGGGGAACTACAATGAGCAGTTCTTC
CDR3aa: CASSSLLAQPRGNYNEQFF

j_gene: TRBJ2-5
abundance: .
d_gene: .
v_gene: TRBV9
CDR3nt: TGTGCCAGCAGTGCACCGGGGGTGGAGACCCAGTACTTC
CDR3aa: CASSAPGVETQYF

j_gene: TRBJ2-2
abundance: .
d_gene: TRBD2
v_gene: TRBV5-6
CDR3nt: TGTGCCAGCAGACCCACTCTAGCGGGGGGGCAGACCGGGGAGCTGTTTTTT
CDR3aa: CASRPTLAGGQTGELFF

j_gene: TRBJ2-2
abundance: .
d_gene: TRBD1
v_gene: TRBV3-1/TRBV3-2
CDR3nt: TGTGCCAGCAGCCTTGGGACAGGGACCGGGGAGCTGTTTTTT
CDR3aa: CASSLGTGTGELFF

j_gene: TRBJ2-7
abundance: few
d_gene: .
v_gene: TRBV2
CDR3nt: TGTGCCAGCAGTGAAGGCGGGTCGGTCTTCTACGAGCAGTACTTC
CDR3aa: CASSEGGSVFYEQYF

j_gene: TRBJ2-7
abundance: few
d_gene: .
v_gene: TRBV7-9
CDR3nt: TGTGCCAGCACGAGCGGCGTCGCCTACGAGCAGTACTTC
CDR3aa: CASTSGVAYEQYF

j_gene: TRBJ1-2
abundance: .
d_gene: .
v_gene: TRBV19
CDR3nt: TGTGCCAGTAGTGGGCAGGGATGGGGCTACACCTTC
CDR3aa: CASSGQGWGYTF

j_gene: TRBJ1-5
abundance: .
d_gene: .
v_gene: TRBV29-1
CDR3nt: TGCAGCGTTGGGGAGGGGGTTGGTCAGCCCCAGCATTTT
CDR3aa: CSVGEGVGQPQHF

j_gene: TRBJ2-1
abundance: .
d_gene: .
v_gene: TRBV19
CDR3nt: TGTGCCAGTAGTCGTGGGGTTAGGGGCAATGAGCAGTTCTTC
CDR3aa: CASSRGVRGNEQFF

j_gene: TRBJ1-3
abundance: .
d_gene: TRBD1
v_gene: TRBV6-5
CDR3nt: TGTGCCAGCAGGACAGGGTACGCTGGAAACACCATATATTTT
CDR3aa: CASRTGYAGNTIYF

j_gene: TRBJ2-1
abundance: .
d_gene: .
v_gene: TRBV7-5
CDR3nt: TGTGCCAGAAGCAAGGACATTGAGCAGTTCTTC
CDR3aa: CARSKDIEQFF